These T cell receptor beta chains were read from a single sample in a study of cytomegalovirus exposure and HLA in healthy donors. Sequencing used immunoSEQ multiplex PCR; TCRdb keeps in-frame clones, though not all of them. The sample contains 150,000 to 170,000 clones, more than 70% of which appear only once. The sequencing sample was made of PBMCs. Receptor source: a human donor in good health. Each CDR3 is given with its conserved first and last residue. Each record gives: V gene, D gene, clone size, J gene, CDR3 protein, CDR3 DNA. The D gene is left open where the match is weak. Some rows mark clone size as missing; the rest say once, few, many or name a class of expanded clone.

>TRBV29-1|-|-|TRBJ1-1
CSVRGDMNTEAFF
TGCAGCGTTAGAGGGGACATGAACACTGAAGCTTTCTTT
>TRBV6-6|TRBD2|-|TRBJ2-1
CASSPGLAGGLDEQFF
TGTGCCAGCAGTCCGGGACTAGCGGGAGGGCTAGATGAGCAGTTCTTC
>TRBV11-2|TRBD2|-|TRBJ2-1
CASSSTSGSLGNEQFF
TGTGCCAGCAGCTCGACTAGCGGGAGTCTCGGCAATGAGCAGTTCTTC
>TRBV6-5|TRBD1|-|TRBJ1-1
CASSYGSDRGRVAFF
TGTGCCAGCAGTTACGGGAGTGACAGGGGGCGAGTAGCTTTCTTT
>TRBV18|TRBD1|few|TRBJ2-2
CASSAGTGISNTGELFF
TGTGCCAGCTCAGCCGGGACAGGGATATCGAACACCGGGGAGCTGTTTTTT
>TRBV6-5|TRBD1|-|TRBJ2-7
CASRPRDRGSYEQYF
TGTGCCAGCAGACCTCGGGACAGGGGGTCCTACGAGCAGTACTTC
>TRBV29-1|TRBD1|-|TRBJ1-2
CSVTLGGAGYTF
TGCAGCGTTACACTAGGGGGCGCCGGCTACACCTTC
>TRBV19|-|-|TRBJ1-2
CASSSLDLGTTLYGYTF
TGTGCCAGTAGTAGTTTAGACCTGGGCACAACCCTCTATGGCTACACCTTC
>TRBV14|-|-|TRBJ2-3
CASSQVAPMAGWGTDTQYF
TGTGCCAGCAGCCAAGTTGCGCCGATGGCGGGATGGGGCACAGATACGCAGTATTTT
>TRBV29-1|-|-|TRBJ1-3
CSANRESGNTIYF
TGCAGCGCGAACAGGGAGTCGGGAAACACCATATATTTT
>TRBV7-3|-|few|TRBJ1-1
CASSFSQNTEAFF
TGTGCCAGCAGCTTTAGCCAGAACACTGAAGCTTTCTTT
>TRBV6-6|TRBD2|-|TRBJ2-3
CASSLGLARTDTQYF
TGTGCCAGCAGTTTAGGACTAGCGCGCACAGATACGCAGTATTTT
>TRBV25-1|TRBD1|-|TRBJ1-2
CASSYGQGHYGYTF
TGTGCCAGCAGCTACGGACAGGGTCACTATGGCTACACCTTC
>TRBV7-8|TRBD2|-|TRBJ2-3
CASSLAPAGGVDTQYF
TGTGCCAGCAGCTTAGCGCCAGCGGGGGGGGTAGATACGCAGTATTTT
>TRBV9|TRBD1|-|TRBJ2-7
CASSVGGQGAYEQYF
TGTGCCAGCAGCGTAGGTGGACAGGGCGCCTACGAGCAGTACTTC
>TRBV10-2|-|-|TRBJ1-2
CASRPGGSTNYGYTF
TGCGCCAGCAGGCCGGGAGGATCCACTAACTATGGCTACACCTTC
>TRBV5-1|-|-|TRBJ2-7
CASSLEQGYPYEQYF
TGCGCCAGCAGCTTGGAACAGGGTTACCCCTACGAGCAGTACTTC
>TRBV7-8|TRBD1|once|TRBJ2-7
CASSPRTGNVYEQYF
TGTGCCAGCAGCCCCCGGACAGGGAACGTCTACGAGCAGTACTTC
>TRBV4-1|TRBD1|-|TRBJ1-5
CASSQDRVGTGINQPQHF
TGCGCCAGCAGCCAAGATCGAGTAGGGACAGGGATTAATCAGCCCCAGCATTTT
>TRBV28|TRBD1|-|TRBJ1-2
CASRSQGAAGYTF
TGTGCCAGCAGGTCCCAGGGGGCGGCTGGCTACACCTTC
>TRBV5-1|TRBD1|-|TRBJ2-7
CASSLRDRGGEQYF
TGCGCCAGCAGCCTCCGGGACAGGGGAGGCGAGCAGTACTTC
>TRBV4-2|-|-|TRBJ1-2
CASSQLQTGYGYTF
TGTGCCAGCAGCCAACTTCAAACGGGCTATGGCTACACCTTC